The rows below give T cell receptor beta chains drawn from one sample of a study of blood T cell repertoires in COVID-19. Clones were read by immunoSEQ multiplex PCR, and TCRdb kept only the in-frame ones, dropping some. The profile shows 160,000 or so clones, 80% of them singletons. The sequencing sample was made of peripheral blood. These receptors originate from a man between 60 and 75 years old with acute or convalescent COVID-19. Each CDR3 is given with its conserved first and last residue. Each record gives: D gene, clone size, V gene, J gene, CDR3 protein, CDR3 DNA. D genes are given only for firm matches. The size of a clone is reported for some rows only, either as once, few or many, or as a class for expanded clones.

TRBD1	.	TRBV6-2/TRBV6-3	TRBJ2-7	CASSYAGTGVEQYF	TGTGCCAGCAGTTACGCCGGGACAGGGGTCGAGCAGTACTTC
.	once	TRBV19	TRBJ1-5	CASSIDRVNQPQHF	TGTGCCAGTAGTATAGACAGGGTGAATCAGCCCCAGCATTTT
.	.	TRBV29-1	TRBJ2-7	CSVEIGGGSLYEQYF	TGCAGCGTTGAGATAGGGGGGGGCTCCCTCTACGAGCAGTACTTC
TRBD2	.	TRBV5-1	TRBJ2-5	CASSKDGGGQETQYF	TGCGCCAGCAGCAAGGACGGGGGGGGCCAAGAGACCCAGTACTTC
.	once	TRBV6-6	TRBJ1-5	CASRRQDSNQPQHF	TGTGCCAGCAGGAGACAGGATAGCAATCAGCCCCAGCATTTT
.	.	TRBV20-1	TRBJ1-2	CSAGRVGYTF	TGCAGTGCTGGCAGGGTTGGCTACACCTTC
.	.	TRBV5-1	TRBJ2-5	CASGTQMGQETQYF	TGCGCCAGCGGGACTCAAATGGGCCAAGAGACCCAGTACTTC
.	.	TRBV12-3/TRBV12-4	TRBJ2-1	CASRPGVNEQFF	TGTGCCAGCAGACCAGGGGTAAATGAGCAGTTCTTC
.	.	TRBV7-2	TRBJ1-2	CASSLALPYGYTF	TGTGCCAGCAGCTTGGCCCTCCCCTATGGCTACACCTTC
.	.	TRBV4-3	TRBJ1-4	CASSQTGGQANEKLFF	TGCGCCAGCAGCCAAACGGGGGGGCAGGCTAATGAAAAACTGTTTTTT
TRBD2	.	TRBV7-9	TRBJ2-1	CASARGGQYNEQFF	TGTGCCAGCGCCCGGGGGGGCCAATACAATGAGCAGTTCTTC
.	.	TRBV5-6	TRBJ1-5	CASSSSPLSNQPQHF	TGTGCCAGCAGTAGTAGTCCTCTGTCCAATCAGCCCCAGCATTTT
TRBD2	.	TRBV4-3	TRBJ2-1	CASSQSGTSRNNEQFF	TGCGCCAGCAGCCAATCCGGGACTAGCAGAAACAATGAGCAGTTCTTC
TRBD1	.	TRBV6-5	TRBJ2-7	CASSWGQAYEQYF	TGTGCCAGCAGTTGGGGACAGGCCTACGAGCAGTACTTC
TRBD1	.	TRBV28	TRBJ2-2	CASSSGQVRTGELFF	TGTGCCAGCAGTTCTGGACAGGTGCGCACCGGGGAGCTGTTTTTT
.	.	TRBV28	TRBJ1-4	CASSRGNEKLFF	TGTGCCAGCAGCAGGGGAAATGAAAAACTGTTTTTT
TRBD2	.	TRBV7-3	TRBJ2-2	CASSLTGLAGSTGELFF	TGTGCCAGCAGCTTAACCGGGCTAGCGGGTTCCACCGGGGAGCTGTTTTTT
TRBD1	.	TRBV6-5	TRBJ1-2	CASRDRGNYGYTF	TGTGCCAGCAGGGACAGGGGGAACTATGGCTACACCTTC
TRBD2	.	TRBV12-5	TRBJ2-2	CASGELAGDTGELFF	TGTGCTAGTGGTGAGCTAGCGGGGGACACCGGGGAGCTGTTTTTT
TRBD1	.	TRBV2	TRBJ2-1	CASSEQRQGVLFF	TGTGCCAGCAGTGAACAGCGACAGGGCGTTTTGTTCTTC
TRBD1	once	TRBV7-2	TRBJ1-3	CASSRGQGAGNTIYF	TGTGCCAGCAGTCGGGGACAGGGAGCTGGAAACACCATATATTTT
TRBD1	few	TRBV19	TRBJ1-1	CAIKQGYGTEAFF	TGTGCCATTAAACAGGGGTACGGCACTGAAGCTTTCTTT
TRBD2	.	TRBV9	TRBJ2-1	CASSVVASGGAAFF	TGTGCCAGCAGCGTAGTGGCTAGCGGGGGGGCGGCGTTCTTC
.	.	TRBV7-8	TRBJ2-7	CASSLDSTPYEQYF	TGTGCCAGCAGCCTAGACAGTACTCCCTACGAGCAGTACTTC